This T cell receptor beta chain emerged from a study of control samples from healthy donors and cancer patients. Trimming removed 6 bases at V and 5 bases at J, with 13 bases between. Germline V CDR1 and CDR2: WNHNN, SYGVQD (reference sequence). The CDR3 runs 13 residues. Using immunoSEQ multiplex PCR, the repertoire was profiled, and TCRdb retains in-frame clones only, with some absent. The repertoire consists of roughly 99,000 clones, with roughly four fifths occurring once and the leading ten covering 2% to 2.5%. This clonotype was sampled from a man between 60 and 75 years old in good health. This chain uses TRBV10-1 with TRBJ2-5; D ambiguous. Sequencing was carried out using blood. CDR3: CASRKVRRETQYF. The CDR3 DNA is TGCGCCAGCAGGAAGGTTCGAAGGGAGACCCAGTACTTC.